Following are 20 T cell receptor beta chains from one sample sequenced in a study of T cells in women clearing cervical HPV infection. Here immunoSEQ multiplex PCR was the method, and the copy in TCRdb shows in-frame clones only, minus some. Seen in this sample are tens of thousands of clones; the ten most common clones hold more than 1%. The sequenced sample was blood buffy coat. Source of these receptors: a woman between 18 and 70 years old with a cervical HPV16 infection that either progressed to CIN3+ or cleared (not recorded which).

About this clone: The read gets to within 3 residues of the CDR3 end, and the germline J gene fills in the rest. J is TRBJ2-3 and V is TRBV19; D possibly corresponds to TRBD1 (6 bases). The CDR3 has 12 residues. Germline CDR1 reads LNHDA; CDR2 reads SQIVND (reference sequence). CDR3 DNA (partial): TGTGCCAGTAGTATAGTGTGGGGGCCG. It is translated as CASSIVWGP. The complete CDR3 reads CASSIVWGPQYF.

Note on this clone: At one of its ends the junction is not consistent with the germline gene, which may arise from a read error. The CDR3 extends 3 residues past the end of the read, so its final part is completed from the germline J gene. The chain is built from TRBV4-2 and TRBJ1-2, with D possibly TRBD1 on 6 matching bases. From germline, CDR1 is LGHNA and CDR2 YNFKEQ. This CDR3 region has 16 residues. The sequenced CDR3 bases are TGCGCCAGCAGCCAAGATCTTGGGGCAGGGGCCTATGGC. Its translation is CASSQDLGAGAYG. The CDR3 in full is CASSQDLGAGAYGYTF.

For this clone: The missing CDR3 end, 3 residues past where the read stops, is filled in from the germline J gene. The V call is TRBV11-2, the J call TRBJ2-3; D gene ambiguous. The CDR3 is 12 residues long. CDR1 is SGHAT and CDR2 is FQNNGV in the germline V gene. Trimming stripped 1 base from V and 5 bases from J, with 4 bases between. The CDR3 DNA, read in part, is TGTGCCAGCAGCTTAGCATTAGATACG. Its protein product is CASSLALDT. The full CDR3 protein reads CASSLALDTQYF.

On this clone: The read finishes 3 residues shy of the CDR3 end, and the germline J gene is used to complete it. This chain links TRBV20-1 with TRBJ1-5; 10 bases fit TRBD1. There are 15 residues in the CDR3. Per germline, CDR1 DFQATT and CDR2 SNEGSKA (reference sequence). The J segment lost 6 bases and the V segment lost 0 bases, leaving 5 bases of the junction unmatched. The DNA read from the CDR3 is TGCAGTGCTAGAGAAAGGGGGACAGGGGCTCAGCCC. Translating it yields CSARERGTGAQP. The full CDR3 protein reads CSARERGTGAQPQHF.

On this clone itself: Sequencing ends 3 residues short of the CDR3 end; the germline J gene provides the rest. V gene TRBV5-5 combines with J gene TRBJ2-7; 8 nucleotides agree with TRBD2. Germline trimming cut 6 bases from V and 4 bases from J; bases unmatched to any gene: 12. Germline V gives CDR1 SGHKS, CDR2 YYEKEE (reference sequence). The CDR3 spans 15 residues. CDR3 protein: CASKSWREEVYEQYF. The CDR3 bases that were read are TGTGCCAGCAAAAGTTGGCGGGAGGAAGTATACGAG.

A note on this clone: From the germline J gene comes the end of the CDR3, since the read stops 3 residues before it. The chain combines TRBV7-7 with TRBJ2-1; a possible D gene is TRBD1 (6 bases). The CDR3 covers 15 residues. Deletions cut 5 bases from V and 5 bases from J, with 16 bases between. CDR1 and CDR2 from the germline V gene are SSHAT and FNYEAQ (reference sequence). The chain's CDR3 is CASSLNWGQDNEQFF. CDR3 DNA (partial): TGTGCCAGCAGCCTTAACTGGGGGCAAGACAATGAG.

A note on this clone: The read ends 3 residues before the CDR3 terminus; that terminus is restored from the germline J gene. This chain joins TRBV29-1 and TRBJ1-5; weak D call: TRBD1 (6 bases). Germline CDR1 reads SQVTM; CDR2 reads ANQGSEA. The length of the CDR3 is 13 residues. Deletions cut 6 bases from V and 7 bases from J, with 16 bases between. Incomplete CDR3 DNA: TGCAGCGTCGGACAGTCGGGCGGCCAGCCC. Its translation: CSVGQSGGQP. The whole CDR3 is CSVGQSGGQPQHF.

Remarks on this clone: The read is 3 residues too short to cover the CDR3 end, so that end is filled in from the germline J gene. The rearrangement links TRBV6-2 or TRBV6-3 to TRBJ1-2; 8 nucleotides line up with TRBD1. Germline values: CDR1 MNHEY, CDR2 SVGEGT. The CDR3 consists of 12 residues. CDR3 protein: CASSQGQDGYTF. The sequenced CDR3 bases are TGTGCCAGCAGTCAGGGACAGGACGGC.

Concerning this clone itself: Coverage ceases 3 residues before the CDR3 finishes, and the germline J gene fills in the end. This chain connects TRBV30 to TRBJ2-7, with D possibly matching TRBD2 (5 bases). V was shortened by 4 bases and J by 1 base, with 11 bases between the two germline ends. CDR1 and CDR2 from the germline V gene are GTSNPN and SVGIG (reference sequence). This CDR3 comprises 13 residues. The CDR3 DNA, read in part, is TGTGCCTGGAAGGTCAGAGGGTCCTACGAG. This codes for CAWKVRGSYE. The whole CDR3 protein reads CAWKVRGSYEQYF.

On this clone: The CDR3 goes on 3 residues after the read ends, and that part is filled in from the germline J gene. The chain combines TRBV19 with TRBJ2-1; a possible D gene is TRBD2 (5 bases). Trimming removed 5 bases from V and 0 bases from J, with 8 bases in between. There are 14 residues in the CDR3. Germline-derived CDR1 and CDR2 are LNHDA and SQIVND (reference sequence). The covered CDR3 bases are TGTGCCAGTAGTCCCGAGGGCTCCTACAATGAG. It specifies CASSPEGSYNE. The full-length CDR3 reads as CASSPEGSYNEQFF. Complete variable domain (other parts from reference TRBV19 and TRBJ2-1): DGGITQSPKYLFRKEGQNVTLSCEQNLNHDAMYWYRQDPGQGLRLIYYSQIVNDFQKGDIAEGYSVSREKKESFPLTVTSAQKNPTAFYLCASSPEGSYNEQFFGPGTRLTVL.

The part of the CDR3 DNA that was read is TGTGCCTGGAAAGGACAGGGGAGCTCACCC. Protein product: CAWKGQGSSP. The full-length CDR3 reads as CAWKGQGSSPLHF. This chain joins TRBV30 and TRBJ1-6, with 9 nucleotides matching TRBD1. The CDR3 end falls 3 residues outside the read, so it is completed with the germline J gene. This CDR3 comprises 13 residues. CDR1 is GTSNPN, CDR2 SVGIG, per germline (reference sequence). The V and J ends lost 4 bases and 10 bases, in that order; junction bases with no gene match: 5.

Concerning this clone: The read gets to within 3 residues of the CDR3 end, and the germline J gene fills in the rest. The chain joins TRBV6-4 to TRBJ2-1; TRBD2 agrees at 9 bases. Germline V gene sequence: CDR1 MRHNA, CDR2 SNTAGT. The J segment lost 9 bases and the V segment lost 4 bases, leaving 4 bases of the junction unmatched. This CDR3 has 13 amino acids. This chain's CDR3 is CASSGTSVGEQFF. CDR3 bases read: TGTGCCAGCAGTGGGACTAGCGTAGGTGAG.

Of note for this clone: The CDR3 extends 3 residues past the end of the read, so its final part is completed from the germline J gene. This chain links TRBV20-1 with TRBJ1-3, with a tentative D call TRBD1 (5 bases). Germline V gene data show CDR1 as DFQATT and CDR2 as SNEGSKA (reference sequence). Trimming stripped 5 bases from V and 3 bases from J, with 11 bases between. CDR3 length equals 13 residues. The sequenced CDR3 bases are TGCAGTGCTTCCCGGGACTTTGGAAACACC. It yields the protein CSASRDFGNT. The CDR3, in full, reads CSASRDFGNTIYF.

The CDR3 bases that were read are TGTGCCAGCAGTGTAGGGACATTGACCTACGAG. Protein: CASSVGTLTYE. The whole CDR3 is CASSVGTLTYEQYF. The rearrangement links TRBV6-1 to TRBJ2-7; possibly TRBD1 for D (6 bases). The observed sequence ends 3 residues before the CDR3 terminus, with the missing tail filled in from the germline J gene. From germline, CDR1 is MNHNS and CDR2 SASEGT. Trimming cost V 4 bases and J 2 bases, with 12 bases left between them. This CDR3 is built from 14 residues.

Remarks on this clone: Read sequence stops 3 residues before the CDR3 end, and the germline J gene provides the missing end. V is TRBV19 and J is TRBJ1-1, with D perhaps matching TRBD1 (6 bases). V was shortened by 5 bases and J by 5 bases, with 12 bases between the two germline ends. The germline V gene encodes CDR1 LNHDA and CDR2 SQIVND (reference sequence). The CDR3 has 13 amino acids. Incomplete CDR3 DNA: TGTGCCAGTAGTCGGCAGAGGGGGACTGAA. Translation: CASSRQRGTE. The whole CDR3 sequence is CASSRQRGTEAFF.

Frequency places this clone as medium-sized (0.01 to 0.1%). The CDR3 extends 3 residues past the end of the read, so its final part is completed from the germline J gene. This sequence joins TRBV20-1 and TRBJ2-7, with 8 bases lining up with TRBD2. The germline CDR1 and CDR2 sequences are DFQATT and SNEGSKA (reference sequence). The CDR3 covers 15 residues. With V trimmed by 1 base and J by 4 bases, 9 bases remained unmatched. CDR3 region: CSARAPTSVNYEQYF. Partial CDR3 DNA: TGCAGTGCTAGAGCCCCGACTAGCGTGAATTACGAG.

On this clone itself: The CDR3 end lies 3 residues beyond the end of the read and is filled in from the germline J gene. This chain joins TRBV18 and TRBJ2-3; D call uncertain. This CDR3 has 14 amino acids. The germline V gene has CDR1 KGHSH and CDR2 LQKENI. V lost 4 bases to trimming and J lost 1 base, with 9 bases between them. CDR3 DNA, as far as it was read: TGTGCCAGCTCACTTAGGGTCGGCACAGATACG. As protein: CASSLRVGTDT. The full CDR3 sequence reads CASSLRVGTDTQYF.

CDR3 region: CASHRVQGEKLFF. CDR3 DNA, as far as it was read: TGTGCCAGCCACAGGGTTCAGGGTGAAAAA. The rearrangement uses TRBV2 and TRBJ1-4; weak D call: TRBD1 (6 bases). The missing CDR3 end, 3 residues past where the read stops, is filled in from the germline J gene. Trimming took off 8 bases at V and 7 bases at J, with 14 bases between the two ends. Germline CDR1 reads SNHLY; CDR2 reads FYNNEI. CDR3 length equals 13 residues.

Note on this clone: The read finishes 3 residues shy of the CDR3 end, and the germline J gene is used to complete it. V and J are TRBV20-1 and TRBJ2-7; 7 bases line up with TRBD2. The CDR3 runs 15 residues. Losses at the gene ends were 2 bases for V and 3 bases for J; bases not matched to a gene: 10. Germline V CDR1 and CDR2: DFQATT, SNEGSKA (reference sequence). CDR3 DNA (partial): TGCAGTGCTAGATCCGGGGGGTATACTTACTACGAG. Amino acid sequence: CSARSGGYTYYE. The complete CDR3 reads CSARSGGYTYYEQYF.

Comment on this clone: The observed sequence ends 3 residues before the CDR3 terminus, with the missing tail filled in from the germline J gene. The chain recombines TRBV14 with TRBJ2-2; no reliable D call. This CDR3 spans 13 amino acids. V lost 4 bases and J lost 4, with 7 bases in between. Germline CDR1 SGHDN, CDR2 FVKESK. The part of the CDR3 DNA that was read is TGTGCCAGCAGCCCAGCGCTCACCGGGGAG. Its translation is CASSPALTGE. In full, the CDR3 reads CASSPALTGELFF.